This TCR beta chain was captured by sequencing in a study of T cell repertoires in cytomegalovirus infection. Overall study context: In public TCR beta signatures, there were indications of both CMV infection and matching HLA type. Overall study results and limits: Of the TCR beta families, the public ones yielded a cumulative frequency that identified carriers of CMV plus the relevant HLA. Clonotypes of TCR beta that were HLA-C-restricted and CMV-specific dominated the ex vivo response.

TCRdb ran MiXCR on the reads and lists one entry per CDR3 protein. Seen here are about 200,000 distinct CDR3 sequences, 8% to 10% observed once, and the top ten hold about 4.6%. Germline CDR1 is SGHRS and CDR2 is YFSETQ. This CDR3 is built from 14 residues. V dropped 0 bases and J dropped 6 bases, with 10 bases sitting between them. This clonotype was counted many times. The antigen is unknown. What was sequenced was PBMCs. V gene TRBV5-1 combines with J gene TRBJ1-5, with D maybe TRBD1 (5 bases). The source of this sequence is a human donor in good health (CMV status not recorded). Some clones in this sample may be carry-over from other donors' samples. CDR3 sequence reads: CASSLAPGLQPQHF. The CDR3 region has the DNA TGCGCCAGCAGCTTGGCACCAGGGCTTCAGCCCCAGCATTTT.